Reported below is one T cell receptor beta chain. Antigen specificity is unknown. This sample is part of a study of OX40 agonist ivuxolimab in advanced cancers. As for the study in general: Patients were dosed intravenously with ivuxolimab at 0.01 to 10 mg/kg every 2 weeks. Broader study findings: Relative to CD4+, CD8+ T cells held more expanded clones on average.

V was cut by 7 bases and J by 8 bases, with 23 bases left in between. The CDR3 has 14 amino acids. Looked up from germline, CDR1 is GTSNPN and CDR2 is SVGIG (reference sequence). Produced via immunoSEQ multiplex PCR; TCRdb's table is partial and in-frame only. The repertoire holds more than 9,000 clones, more than 70% seen once, with about 14% in the top ten. The clonotype originates from an adult with an advanced solid tumor such as melanoma, head and neck, liver or kidney cancer. This sample comprised CD4+ or CD8+ T cells sorted from blood, obtained in a trial of the OX40 agonist ivuxolimab. V gene TRBV30 combines with J gene TRBJ1-2; D ambiguous. The CDR3 here is CAFGGRNTPRGYTF. The CDR3, as DNA: TGTGCCTTCGGAGGGAGGAACACCCCCAGAGGCTACACCTTC.